This T cell receptor (beta chain) is drawn from a study of T cell responses to AZD1222 COVID-19 vaccine. About the research overall: Researchers grouped second doses given at about 4 or about 12 weeks into one pool.

Study-level results: Baseline seropositives among AZD1222 recipients totaled only five to seven. Unmutated variant regions are reportedly targeted by nearly half of spike-specific TCRs.

About this clone itself: Its antigen remains unidentified.

The germline CDR1 and CDR2 sequences are SNHLY and FYNNEI. There are 13 residues in the CDR3. V was clipped by 6 bases and J by 8 bases, with 16 bases between them. Measured with immunoSEQ multiplex PCR; TCRdb has only the in-frame clones, and not every one. The top ten clones hold roughly 4% of a sample with some 130,000 clones, more than 80% of them seen once. The V and J genes are TRBV2 and TRBJ1-2; D may be TRBD1 (6 bases). This receptor was identified in an adult in good health. This specimen consisted of peripheral blood, obtained on day 0 of AZD1222 vaccination. The CDR3 loop is CASSEQGMGGYTF. The CDR3 bases are TGTGCCAGCAGCGAACAGGGTATGGGGGGCTACACCTTC.